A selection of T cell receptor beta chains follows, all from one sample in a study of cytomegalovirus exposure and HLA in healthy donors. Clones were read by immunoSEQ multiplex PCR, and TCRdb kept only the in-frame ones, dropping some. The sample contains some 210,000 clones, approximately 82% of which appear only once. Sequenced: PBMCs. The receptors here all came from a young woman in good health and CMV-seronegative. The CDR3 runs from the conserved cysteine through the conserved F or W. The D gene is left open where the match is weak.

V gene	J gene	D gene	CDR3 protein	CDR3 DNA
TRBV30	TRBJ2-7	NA	CAWGEGSYEQYF	TGTGCCTGGGGAGAGGGGTCCTACGAGCAGTACTTC
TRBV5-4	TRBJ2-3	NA	CASSLDVGAQYF	TGTGCCAGCAGCTTGGATGTGGGGGCGCAGTATTTT
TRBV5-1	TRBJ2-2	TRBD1	CASAGTVDGELFF	TGCGCCAGTGCCGGGACAGTGGACGGGGAGCTGTTTTTT
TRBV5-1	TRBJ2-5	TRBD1	CASRMTGGLQETQYF	TGCGCCAGCAGAATGACAGGGGGGTTGCAAGAGACCCAGTACTTC
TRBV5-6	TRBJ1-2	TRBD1	CASSLGQGVGYTF	TGTGCCAGCAGCTTGGGACAGGGGGTTGGCTACACCTTC
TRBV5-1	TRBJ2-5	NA	CASSSLGETQYF	TGCGCCAGCAGCTCCCTAGGTGAGACCCAGTACTTC
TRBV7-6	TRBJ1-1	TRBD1	CASSPRQGANTEAFF	TGTGCCAGCAGCCCTCGACAGGGGGCGAACACTGAAGCTTTCTTT
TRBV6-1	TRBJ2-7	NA	CASWGWLAAYEQYF	TGTGCCAGCTGGGGTTGGTTAGCGGCCTACGAGCAGTACTTC
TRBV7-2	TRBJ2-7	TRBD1	CASSFQTGGEYEQYF	TGTGCCAGCAGCTTCCAGACAGGGGGGGAGTACGAGCAGTACTTC
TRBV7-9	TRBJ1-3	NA	CASSLVYAGRVFSGNTIYF	TGTGCCAGCAGCTTAGTGTATGCAGGGAGGGTCTTCTCTGGAAACACCATATATTTT